This entry lists 5 T cell receptor beta chains sequenced from one sample in a study of T cells in Graves' hyperthyroidism and ophthalmopathy. The TCR beta CDR3 regions underwent amplification using RNA transcripts as the source. In the first-round RT-PCR of the TCR CDR3, the HTBI primer set was used. TCRdb called the multiplex PCR reads again in MiXCR, with one record for every CDR3 protein. The sample lists 700,000 or so distinct CDR3 sequences, about 14% seen once, with around 13% in the top ten. The sequenced sample consisted of blood. These receptors all stem from a woman aged 45-59 years with Graves' ophthalmopathy.

The sample holds a few counts of this clonotype. The chain couples TRBV12-3 or TRBV12-4 to TRBJ1-6; D ambiguous. This CDR3 has 14 residues. V was pared by 6 bases and J by 9 bases, with 15 bases between. The chain's CDR3 is CASRKGNAGSPLHF. CDR3 bases: TGTGCCAGCAGAAAAGGAAACGCGGGTTCACCCCTCCACTTT.

This clonotype was observed at least ten times. The chain has TRBV6-1 and TRBJ2-1; 7 bases are a match to TRBD1. The germline CDR1 and CDR2 sequences are MNHNS and SASEGT. The CDR3 covers 15 residues. Trimming removed 5 bases from V and 0 bases from J; junction bases left unmatched: 4. CDR3 DNA sequence: TGTGCCAGCAGTCCTACAGGGGTCTCCTACAATGAGCAGTTCTTC. This sequence encodes CASSPTGVSYNEQFF.

In this sample, this clonotype turned up many times. The rearrangement links TRBV2 to TRBJ1-1, with 9 bases fitting TRBD1. Germline values: CDR1 SNHLY, CDR2 FYNNEI. This CDR3 comprises 13 residues. V lost 3 bases to trimming and J lost 6 bases; unmatched junction nucleotides: 2. The CDR3 coding sequence is TGTGCCAGCAGTGAGGGACAGGGAGCTGAAGCTTTCTTT. Translated, it gives CASSEGQGAEAFF.

The rearrangement links TRBV11-2 to TRBJ2-2; D ambiguous. The CDR3 runs to 15 residues. Trimming cost V 0 bases and J 0 bases, with 5 bases left between them. Per the germline V gene, CDR1 is SGHAT and CDR2 is FQNNGV. The CDR3 nucleotides are TGTGCCAGCAGCTTAGAGCGGTCGAACACCGGGGAGCTGTTTTTT. It is translated as CASSLERSNTGELFF.

The chain carries TRBV20-1 and TRBJ2-3; TRBD2 is a possible D gene (6 bases). Germline V lookup: CDR1 DFQATT, CDR2 SNEGSKA (reference sequence). The CDR3 contains 14 residues. V gave up 4 bases and J gave up 1 base, with 12 bases separating them. DNA for the CDR3: TGCAGTGCTAAAGCCGGGAGCCGCACAGATACGCAGTATTTT. It is translated as CSAKAGSRTDTQYF.